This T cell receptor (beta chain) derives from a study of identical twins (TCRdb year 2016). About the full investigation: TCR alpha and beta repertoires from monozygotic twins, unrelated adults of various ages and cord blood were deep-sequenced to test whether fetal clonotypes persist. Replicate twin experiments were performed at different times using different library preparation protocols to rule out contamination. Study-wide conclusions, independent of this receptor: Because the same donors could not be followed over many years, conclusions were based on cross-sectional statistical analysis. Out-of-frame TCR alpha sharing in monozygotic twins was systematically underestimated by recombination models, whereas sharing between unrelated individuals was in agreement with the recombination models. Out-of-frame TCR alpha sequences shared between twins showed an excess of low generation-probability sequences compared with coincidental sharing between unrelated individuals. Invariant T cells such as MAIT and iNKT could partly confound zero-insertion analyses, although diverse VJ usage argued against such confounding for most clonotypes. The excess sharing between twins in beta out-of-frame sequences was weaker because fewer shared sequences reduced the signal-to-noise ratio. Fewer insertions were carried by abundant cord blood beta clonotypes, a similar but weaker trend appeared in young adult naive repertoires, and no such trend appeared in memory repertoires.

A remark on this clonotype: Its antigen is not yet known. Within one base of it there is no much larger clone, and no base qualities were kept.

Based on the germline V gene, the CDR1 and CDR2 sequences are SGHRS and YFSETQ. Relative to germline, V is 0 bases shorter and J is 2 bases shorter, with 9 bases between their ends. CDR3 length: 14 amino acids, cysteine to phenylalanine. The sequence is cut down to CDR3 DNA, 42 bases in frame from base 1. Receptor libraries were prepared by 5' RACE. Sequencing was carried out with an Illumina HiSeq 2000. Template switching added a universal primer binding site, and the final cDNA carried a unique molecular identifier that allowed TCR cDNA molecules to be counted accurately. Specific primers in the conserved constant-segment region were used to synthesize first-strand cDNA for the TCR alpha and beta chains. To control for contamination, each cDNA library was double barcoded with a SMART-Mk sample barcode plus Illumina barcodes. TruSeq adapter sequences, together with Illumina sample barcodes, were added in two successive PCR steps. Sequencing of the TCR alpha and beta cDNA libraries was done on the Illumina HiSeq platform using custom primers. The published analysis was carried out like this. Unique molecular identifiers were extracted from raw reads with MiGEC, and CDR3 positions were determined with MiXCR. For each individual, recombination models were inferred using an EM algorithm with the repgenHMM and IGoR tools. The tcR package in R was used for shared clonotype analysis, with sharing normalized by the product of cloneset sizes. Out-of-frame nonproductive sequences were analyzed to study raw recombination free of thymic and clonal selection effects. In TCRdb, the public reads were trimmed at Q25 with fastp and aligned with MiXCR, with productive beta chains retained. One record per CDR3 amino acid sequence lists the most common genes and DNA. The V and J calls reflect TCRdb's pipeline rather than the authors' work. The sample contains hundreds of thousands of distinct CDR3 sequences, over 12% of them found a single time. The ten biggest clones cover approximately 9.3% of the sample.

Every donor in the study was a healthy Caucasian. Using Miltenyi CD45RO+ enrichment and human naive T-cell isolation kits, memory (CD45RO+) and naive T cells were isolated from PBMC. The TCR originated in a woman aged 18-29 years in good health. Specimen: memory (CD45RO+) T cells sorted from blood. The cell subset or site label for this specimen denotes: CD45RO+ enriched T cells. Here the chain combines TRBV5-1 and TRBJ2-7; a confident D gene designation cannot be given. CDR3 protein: CASSLDGSAYEQYF. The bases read TGCGCCAGCAGCTTGGATGGGTCAGCCTACGAGCAGTACTTC.